The present entry profiles one T cell receptor beta chain with its context. Sequencing was performed with immunoSEQ multiplex PCR; in TCRdb, only in-frame clones are kept and a portion is missing. The sample has some 200,000 clones, roughly nine tenths seen once; the top ten hold approximately 8.1%. Trimming removed 2 bases from V and 8 bases from J; junction bases left unmatched: 6. This CDR3 has 13 residues. Per germline, CDR1 SQVTM and CDR2 ANQGSEA. Participants, about 18 to 100 years old, spanned around 25 US areas. Among Cohort 3 donors, those recovered had two negative PCRs, clearance, or symptom resolution. This specimen comes from a study of blood T cell repertoires in COVID-19. Study-wide context: Collection of acute and convalescent COVID-19 samples took place in the United States, Italy and Spain.

This chain uses TRBV29-1 with TRBJ2-1, with 7 bases that match TRBD2. The sample consisted of PBMCs or T cells enriched from blood (not recorded which). This receptor was obtained from a woman aged 18-35 years who had recovered from COVID-19. The CDR3 DNA follows: TGCAGCGTTGAATTCCGCCTAGCGGATGAGCAGTTCTTC. It encodes CSVEFRLADEQFF.